This passage covers 29 T cell receptor beta chains from one sample sequenced in a study of cytomegalovirus exposure and HLA in healthy donors. Using immunoSEQ multiplex PCR, the repertoire was profiled, and TCRdb retains in-frame clones only, with some absent. The data show about 400,000 clones, 70% to 90% seen once. The sequencing sample was made of PBMCs. These receptors were obtained from a woman aged 18-29 years in good health and CMV-seronegative.

The rearrangement uses TRBV28 and TRBJ2-5; weak D call: TRBD1 (6 bases). V gave up 6 bases and J gave up 1 base, with 15 bases separating them. The CDR3 extends over 15 amino acids. The germline V gene encodes CDR1 MDHEN and CDR2 SYDVKM. The CDR3 sequence: CASSQPLGAQETQYF. As DNA, the CDR3 is TGTGCCAGCAGCCAGCCTCTGGGGGCCCAAGAGACCCAGTACTTC.

The chain carries TRBV27 and TRBJ2-7, with D possibly matching TRBD1 (6 bases). The length of the CDR3 is 12 residues. The germline V gene encodes CDR1 MNHEY and CDR2 SMNVEV (reference sequence). Trimming took 5 bases from V and 3 from J, leaving 8 bases between them. The CDR3 here is CASSKQGYEQYF. CDR3 sequence (DNA): TGTGCCAGCAGTAAACAGGGCTACGAGCAGTACTTC.

The rearrangement uses TRBV6-5 and TRBJ1-2, with 11 positions matching TRBD1. Germline values: CDR1 MNHEY, CDR2 SVGAGI. J gave up 8 bases and V 5 bases, and 10 bases lay outside the gene matches. The length of the CDR3 is 15 residues. The CDR3 spells CASSPSGTGGAGYTF. The CDR3 DNA follows: TGTGCCAGCAGTCCCTCCGGGACAGGGGGTGCCGGCTACACCTTC.

This clone was picked up a small number of times. This chain joins TRBV7-3 and TRBJ2-1; 8 bases line up with TRBD2. There are 14 residues in the CDR3. The germline gives CDR1 SGHTA, CDR2 FQGTGA. Unmatched junction bases numbered 1, after V lost 5 bases and J lost 1 base. The CDR3 is CASSPSGSYNEQFF. CDR3 sequence (DNA): TGTGCCAGCAGCCCTAGCGGGTCCTACAATGAGCAGTTCTTC. Looking up the rest from reference TRBV7-3 and TRBJ2-1 gives the full variable domain: GAGVSQTPSNKVTEKGKYVELRCDPISGHTALYWYRQSLGQGPEFLIYFQGTGAADDSGLPNDRFFAVRPEGSVSTLKIQRTERGDSAVYLCASSPSGSYNEQFFGPGTRLTVL.

The chain combines TRBV25-1 with TRBJ2-1; 9 nucleotides agree with TRBD2. The CDR3 extends over 15 amino acids. V gave up 4 bases and J gave up 6 bases; unmatched junction bases: 7. Germline loops: CDR1 MGHDK, CDR2 SYGVNS. The CDR3 loop reads CASSGLGLARNEQFF. DNA of the CDR3: TGTGCCAGCAGTGGCTTGGGACTAGCCCGCAATGAGCAGTTCTTC.

The chain recombines TRBV6-1 with TRBJ2-1, with D tentatively TRBD1 (7 bases). This CDR3 region has 16 residues. Germline V gene lookup returns CDR1 MNHNS and CDR2 SASEGT. The V and J ends lost 2 bases and 8 bases respectively, with 19 bases between them. Here the CDR3 DNA reads TGTGCCAGCAGTGAATCTCCCGGGACAGCGGGCTATGAGCAGTTCTTC. This translates into CASSESPGTAGYEQFF.

The chain links TRBV28 to TRBJ1-5; D ambiguous. V gave up 4 bases and J gave up 5 bases, with 9 bases separating them. There are 13 residues in the CDR3. Looked up from germline, CDR1 is MDHEN and CDR2 is SYDVKM. The CDR3 spells CASSSNSYQPQHF. The DNA of the CDR3 is TGTGCCAGCAGTTCCAACAGTTATCAGCCCCAGCATTTT.

V is TRBV7-6 and J is TRBJ2-2; 10 bases agree with TRBD2. There are 19 residues in the CDR3. With V trimmed by 5 bases and J by 0 bases, 12 bases remained unmatched. The germline CDR1 and CDR2 sequences are SGHVS and FNYEAQ. As DNA, the CDR3 is TGTGCCAGCAGCCGGCGGGGTAGCGGGGGGCAAGCGAACACCGGGGAGCTGTTTTTT. It translates to CASSRRGSGGQANTGELFF.

The chain has TRBV28 and TRBJ1-2, with TRBD1 identical over 9 bases. This CDR3 is built from 14 residues. The germline V gene encodes CDR1 MDHEN and CDR2 SYDVKM. V shed 2 bases, J shed 7 bases, and the junction held 5 bases outside the gene matches. This CDR3 is CASSLPPGQGGYTF. CDR3 nucleotide sequence: TGTGCCAGCAGTTTACCCCCGGGACAGGGTGGCTACACCTTC.

This clone has only a few counts. V usage is TRBV30 and J usage is TRBJ1-3; D gene ambiguous. Germline CDR1 reads GTSNPN; CDR2 reads SVGIG (reference sequence). The CDR3 contains 15 residues. Trimming cost V 3 bases and J 0 bases, with 12 bases left between them. The CDR3 protein is CAWRLITSSGNTIYF. In DNA form, the CDR3 reads TGTGCCTGGAGACTTATCACGAGCTCTGGAAACACCATATATTTT.

In nucleotides, the CDR3 is TGTGCCAGCAGCGTTACTAGCGGGGGATCTAGCACAGATACGCAGTATTTT. This encodes CASSVTSGGSSTDTQYF. The chain has TRBV9 and TRBJ2-3, with TRBD2 identical over 11 bases. The CDR3 has 17 amino acids. In germline, CDR1 is SGDLS, CDR2 YYNGEE. V gave up 2 bases and J gave up 0 bases; unmatched junction bases: 5.

This chain connects TRBV2 to TRBJ1-4; TRBD1 matches 9 bases. V was pared by 1 base and J by 7 bases, with 1 base of the junction left unmatched. This CDR3 comprises 14 residues. Germline V CDR1 and CDR2: SNHLY, FYNNEI. The CDR3 protein is CASSEGGQGEKLFF. CDR3 DNA: TGTGCCAGCAGTGAAGGGGGACAGGGTGAAAAACTGTTTTTT. The entire variable domain, with the rest obtained from reference TRBV2 and TRBJ1-4, is as follows: EPEVTQTPSHQVTQMGQEVILRCVPISNHLYFYWYRQILGQKVEFLVSFYNNEISEKSEIFDDQFSVERPDGSNFTLKIRSTKLEDSAMYFCASSEGGQGEKLFFGSGTQLSVL.

This chain links TRBV13 with TRBJ1-2; 7 bases agree with TRBD1. CDR3 length equals 14 residues. V lost 1 base to trimming and J lost 7 bases; unmatched junction nucleotides: 6. CDR1 is PRHDT, CDR2 FYEKMQ, per germline (reference sequence). The CDR3 DNA sequence: TGTGCCAGCAGCTTAGACAGGGGTCGGGTTGGCTACACCTTC. Residues: CASSLDRGRVGYTF.

This chain connects TRBV7-6 to TRBJ1-3; unclear D gene. V was shortened by 0 bases and J by 3 bases, with 9 bases between the two germline ends. The CDR3 contains 15 residues. Germline values: CDR1 SGHVS, CDR2 FNYEAQ. The DNA for the CDR3 is TGTGCCAGCAGCTTAGCGGGCAGCCTTGGAAACACCATATATTTT. Amino acid sequence: CASSLAGSLGNTIYF.

This chain uses TRBV6-1 with TRBJ2-2, with 7 bases lining up with TRBD2. J gave up 7 bases and V 3 bases, and 8 bases lay outside the gene matches. In germline, CDR1 is MNHNS, CDR2 SASEGT. The CDR3 runs to 15 residues. CDR3 in amino acids: CASSDFSRTSGELFF. The CDR3 coding sequence is TGTGCCAGCAGTGACTTCAGTAGGACTAGCGGGGAGCTGTTTTTT.

CDR3: CASSQTGLAANEQFF. Here the CDR3 DNA reads TGTGCCAGCAGCCAGACGGGACTAGCGGCTAATGAGCAGTTCTTC. V is TRBV27 and J is TRBJ2-1; 11 nucleotides line up with TRBD2. This CDR3 spans 15 amino acids. Germline CDR1 MNHEY, CDR2 SMNVEV (reference sequence). The J segment lost 7 bases and the V segment lost 6 bases, leaving 8 bases of the junction unmatched.

This clone showed up just a few times. DNA for the CDR3: TGTGCCAGCAGTGAACACGGGGAGCTGTTTTTT. It specifies CASSEHGELFF. The chain carries TRBV25-1 and TRBJ2-2; D not resolved. The CDR3 runs to 11 residues. Looked up from germline, CDR1 is MGHDK and CDR2 is SYGVNS. Between the trimmed V and J ends, which lost 2 bases and 7 bases, there was a span of 2 bases.

V usage is TRBV11-2 and J usage is TRBJ2-7; D ambiguous. The CDR3 runs 12 residues. The germline CDR1 and CDR2 sequences are SGHAT and FQNNGV. V dropped 6 bases and J dropped 9 bases, with 15 bases sitting between them. CDR3 sequence reads: CASSPGGLGQYF. The CDR3 coding sequence is TGTGCCAGCAGTCCTGGCGGTCTTGGGCAGTACTTC.

The chain is built from TRBV11-2 and TRBJ1-2; 7 nucleotides match TRBD1. CDR3 length: 14 residues. V shed 0 bases and J 7 bases; nucleotides not matched to a gene: 5. CDR1 is SGHAT and CDR2 is FQNNGV in the germline V gene. CDR3 coding DNA: TGTGCCAGCAGCTTAGATAAGGGGGCCCCTGGCTACACCTTC. It encodes CASSLDKGAPGYTF.

V and J are TRBV13 and TRBJ1-1; D unresolved. Per germline, CDR1 PRHDT and CDR2 FYEKMQ (reference sequence). V lost 4 bases and J 3 bases, leaving 9 bases between the germline ends. The CDR3 is made up of 13 amino acids. This chain's CDR3 is CASSSRLDTEAFF. DNA for the CDR3: TGTGCCAGCAGCTCACGGTTGGACACTGAAGCTTTCTTT.

The J gene is TRBJ1-4, the V gene TRBV27, with D perhaps matching TRBD1 (6 bases). Trimming took off 0 bases at V and 8 bases at J, with 22 bases between the two ends. Germline CDR1 reads MNHEY; CDR2 reads SMNVEV (reference sequence). The CDR3 contains 18 residues. This CDR3 is CASSLSSAGVLWGEKLFF. CDR3 bases: TGTGCCAGCAGTTTATCTTCAGCAGGGGTTTTGTGGGGAGAAAAACTGTTTTTT.

The chain recombines TRBV5-1 with TRBJ1-1; TRBD1 matches 9 bases. Germline trimming cut 7 bases from V and 6 bases from J; bases unmatched to any gene: 4. CDR1 and CDR2 from the germline V gene are SGHRS and YFSETQ. This CDR3 contains 12 residues. The CDR3 coding sequence is TGCGCCAGCTTCAGGACAGGGGCTGAAGCTTTCTTT. This sequence encodes CASFRTGAEAFF.

This sequence joins TRBV5-5 and TRBJ1-1; a possible D gene is TRBD1 (6 bases). The CDR3 consists of 16 residues. From germline, CDR1 is SGHKS and CDR2 YYEKEE (reference sequence). V lost 2 bases and J 1 base, leaving 15 bases between the germline ends. The CDR3 nucleotides read TGTGCCAGCAGCTTAGGGCAGGGGAGGGCGAACACTGAAGCTTTCTTT. It yields the protein CASSLGQGRANTEAFF.

V is TRBV27 and J is TRBJ2-7, with a tentative D call TRBD1 (5 bases). The CDR3 runs 12 residues. The germline CDR1 and CDR2 sequences are MNHEY and SMNVEV (reference sequence). The V and J ends lost 6 bases and 2 bases respectively, with 8 bases between them. The CDR3: CASRGQAYEQYF. Here the CDR3 DNA reads TGTGCCAGCAGAGGACAAGCCTACGAGCAGTACTTC.

The CDR3: CASSMGVAGALDTQYF. The CDR3 coding sequence is TGTGCCAGCAGCATGGGGGTAGCGGGAGCCCTAGATACGCAGTATTTT. The chain is built from TRBV27 and TRBJ2-3, with 9 bases aligning to TRBD2. J lost 5 bases, V lost 6 bases, and 12 bases had no gene match. Per the germline V gene, CDR1 is MNHEY and CDR2 is SMNVEV (reference sequence). The CDR3 loop spans 16 amino acids.

This rearrangement joins TRBV7-8 to TRBJ1-1; D gene ambiguous. This CDR3 contains 13 residues. Germline CDR1 and CDR2: SGHVS and FQNEAQ. The V gene lost 5 bases and the J gene lost 0 bases, with 7 bases spanning the gap. The DNA for the CDR3 is TGTGCCAGCAGCGGCTTCATGAACACTGAAGCTTTCTTT. It translates to CASSGFMNTEAFF.

This chain uses TRBV28 with TRBJ2-7; a weak D match, TRBD1 (6 bases). Trimming shortened V by 6 bases and J by 5 bases, and 17 bases separated the two germline ends. Germline values: CDR1 MDHEN, CDR2 SYDVKM. This CDR3 has 14 amino acids. The CDR3 sequence: CASSRRGIVDEQYF. The CDR3 coding sequence is TGTGCCAGCAGCCGCAGGGGAATCGTCGACGAGCAGTACTTC.

V and J are TRBV6-6 and TRBJ1-1; D may be TRBD1 (6 bases). The germline V gene encodes CDR1 MNHNY and CDR2 SVGAGI (reference sequence). The CDR3 covers 13 residues. V lost 7 bases, J lost 8 bases, and 17 bases lay in between. Here the CDR3 DNA reads TGTGCCAGCATTACGCAGGGGACGTCAGAAGCTTTCTTT. Protein: CASITQGTSEAFF.

This sequence joins TRBV13 and TRBJ1-3; 9 nucleotides align to TRBD1. Germline V gene lookup returns CDR1 PRHDT and CDR2 FYEKMQ (reference sequence). V dropped 5 bases and J dropped 0; count of bases not matched to a gene: 14. This CDR3 spans 19 amino acids. The CDR3 coding sequence is TGTGCCAGCAGCCCTGGGACAGGGCTCCTACCGCACTCTGGAAACACCATATATTTT. Translating it yields CASSPGTGLLPHSGNTIYF.